Listed below are T cell receptor beta chains from one sample, sequenced in a study of blood T cell repertoires in COVID-19. Method: immunoSEQ multiplex PCR; TCRdb's copy keeps in-frame clones and lacks some. The profile shows 200,000 to 250,000 clones, roughly 90% of them singletons. Material for sequencing was peripheral blood. The source is a woman aged 55-69 years with acute or convalescent COVID-19. CDR3s leave out the opening cysteine and the closing phenylalanine or tryptophan. The order of the fields is J gene, V gene, D gene, CDR3 protein. The D gene is left open where the match is weak.

>TRBJ2-7|TRBV5-6|NA
ASSRESYEQY
>TRBJ2-5|TRBV18|NA
ASSPSLSKETQY
>TRBJ2-1|TRBV19|TRBD2
ASSTSGLAGVNEQF
>TRBJ2-1|TRBV6-6|NA
ASTNREAHEQF
>TRBJ2-3|TRBV11-2|NA
ASSPVTDTQY
>TRBJ2-7|TRBV13|NA
ASSLVVGAVYEQY
>TRBJ2-3|TRBV30|TRBD2
ACRTSGGTDTQY
>TRBJ1-2|TRBV6-5|TRBD1
ASSYRRDRNYGYT
>TRBJ1-2|TRBV30|TRBD1
AWSVKGAGGYT
>TRBJ1-2|TRBV24-1|TRBD1
ATSDFRTGARYGYT
>TRBJ2-1|TRBV7-9|TRBD1
ASSLDGTGAYNEQF
>TRBJ1-6|TRBV10-3|NA
AISPGETYNSPLH
>TRBJ1-3|TRBV19|NA
ASSIQGTRSGNTIY
>TRBJ2-7|TRBV25-1|TRBD2
ASSDTSGTYEQY
>TRBJ1-2|TRBV6-6|NA
ASSYEGIGYT
>TRBJ1-1|TRBV7-2|NA
ASREQGIEAF
>TRBJ1-3|TRBV19|NA
ASSISEGGGDGNTIY
>TRBJ2-1|TRBV5-1|TRBD2
ASSLVRLAGEHEQF
>TRBJ2-5|TRBV5-1|TRBD2
ASRNSGGAQETQY
>TRBJ2-2|TRBV5-1|NA
ASSLQGTGELF